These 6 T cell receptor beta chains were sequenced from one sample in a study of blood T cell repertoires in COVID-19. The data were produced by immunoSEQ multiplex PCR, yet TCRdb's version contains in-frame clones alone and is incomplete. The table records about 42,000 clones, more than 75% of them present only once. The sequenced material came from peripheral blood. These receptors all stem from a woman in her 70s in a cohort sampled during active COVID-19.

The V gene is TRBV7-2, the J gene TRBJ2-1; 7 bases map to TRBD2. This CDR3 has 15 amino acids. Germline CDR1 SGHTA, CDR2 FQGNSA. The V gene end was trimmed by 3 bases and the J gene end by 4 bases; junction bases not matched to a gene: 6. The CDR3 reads CASSFGAGEYNEQFF. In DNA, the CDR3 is TGTGCCAGCAGCTTTGGGGCGGGAGAGTACAATGAGCAGTTCTTC.

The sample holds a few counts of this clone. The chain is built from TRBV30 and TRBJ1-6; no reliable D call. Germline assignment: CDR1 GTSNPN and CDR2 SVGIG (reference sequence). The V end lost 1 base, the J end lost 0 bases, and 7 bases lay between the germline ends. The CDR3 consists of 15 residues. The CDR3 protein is CAWSGGSSYNSPLHF. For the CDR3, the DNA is TGTGCCTGGAGTGGCGGGAGCTCCTATAATTCACCCCTCCACTTT.

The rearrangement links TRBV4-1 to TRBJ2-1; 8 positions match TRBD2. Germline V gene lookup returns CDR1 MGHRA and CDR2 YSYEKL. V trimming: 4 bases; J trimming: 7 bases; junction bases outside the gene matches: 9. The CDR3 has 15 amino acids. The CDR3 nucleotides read TGCGCCAGCAGCCTTCTAGCGGGCTCGGGGAATGAGCAGTTCTTC. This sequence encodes CASSLLAGSGNEQFF.

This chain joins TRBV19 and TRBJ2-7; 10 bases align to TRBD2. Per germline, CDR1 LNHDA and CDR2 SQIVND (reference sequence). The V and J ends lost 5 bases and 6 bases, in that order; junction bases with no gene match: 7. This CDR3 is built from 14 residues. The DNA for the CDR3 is TGTGCCAGTAGTTCAGGACTAGCGGTGGGCGAGCAGTACTTC. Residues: CASSSGLAVGEQYF.

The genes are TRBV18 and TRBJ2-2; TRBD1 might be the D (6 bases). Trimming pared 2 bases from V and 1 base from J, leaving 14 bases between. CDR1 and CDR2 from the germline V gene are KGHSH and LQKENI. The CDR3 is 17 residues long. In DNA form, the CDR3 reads TGTGCCAGCTCACCAAGAGCAGGACAGCTGAACACCGGGGAGCTGTTTTTT. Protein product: CASSPRAGQLNTGELFF.

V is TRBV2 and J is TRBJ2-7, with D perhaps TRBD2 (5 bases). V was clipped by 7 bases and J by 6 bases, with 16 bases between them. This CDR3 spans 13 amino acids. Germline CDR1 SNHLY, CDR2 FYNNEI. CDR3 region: CASTGELFGEQYF. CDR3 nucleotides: TGTGCCAGCACTGGGGAGTTATTTGGCGAGCAGTACTTC.